The 21 T cell receptor beta chains reported below all come from one sample, sequenced in a study of CD8 T cells in Susac syndrome. Random hexamers were used to reverse transcribe about 0.5 to 1 ug of RNA. Via MiXCR, TCRdb re-called the immunoSEQ multiplex PCR reads, giving one row per CDR3 protein. The table has 200,000 or so distinct CDR3 sequences, roughly 96% seen once. The specimen sequenced was CD4+ T cells from PBMCs. These receptors all stem from a human donor with multiple sclerosis.

The chain joins TRBV13 to TRBJ2-7; D ambiguous. The CDR3 loop spans 12 amino acids. Germline V gene data show CDR1 as PRHDT and CDR2 as FYEKMQ (reference sequence). V dropped 5 bases and J dropped 4 bases, with 9 bases sitting between them. CDR3 residues: CASSKVGYEQYF. The CDR3 DNA reads as TGTGCCAGCAGCAAAGTGGGTTACGAGCAGTACTTC.

The V and J genes are TRBV6-5 and TRBJ1-5; no firm D call. The CDR3 length is 15 residues. V was trimmed by 4 bases and J by 4 bases, leaving 14 bases between them. From germline, CDR1 is MNHEY and CDR2 SVGAGI. CDR3 sequence: CASSSRPDWNQPQHF. DNA of the CDR3: TGTGCCAGCAGTTCCCGTCCCGACTGGAATCAGCCCCAGCATTTT.

This chain uses TRBV24-1 with TRBJ1-2, with TRBD1 as a possible D gene (5 bases). The CDR3 is made up of 14 amino acids. Trimming removed 4 bases at V and 4 bases at J, with 12 bases between. Looked up from germline, CDR1 is KGHDR and CDR2 is SFDVKD. This CDR3 reads CATSEAGTTYGYTF. DNA of the CDR3: TGTGCCACCAGTGAAGCAGGGACGACCTATGGCTACACCTTC.

The CDR3 DNA sequence: TGTGCCAGCTCGTGGAACGGGAACTCCTACGAGCAGTACTTC. Protein product: CASSWNGNSYEQYF. This chain connects TRBV6-5 to TRBJ2-7, with D possibly TRBD2 on 5 matching bases. This CDR3 comprises 14 residues. Looked up from germline, CDR1 is MNHEY and CDR2 is SVGAGI. V was trimmed by 8 bases and J by 0 bases, leaving 14 bases between them.

The chain couples TRBV5-1 to TRBJ2-1; D may be TRBD1 or TRBD2 (5 bases each). The CDR3 has 16 residues. Germline loops: CDR1 SGHRS, CDR2 YFSETQ. The ends were cut back, 0 bases at V and 8 bases at J, with 18 bases in the middle. CDR3 DNA: TGCGCCAGCAGCTTGGCGGGGCCCGCCAGAGGGGATGAGCAGTTCTTC. It translates to CASSLAGPARGDEQFF.

V and J are TRBV5-4 and TRBJ2-7, with 12 bases fitting TRBD2. CDR1 and CDR2 (germline): SGHNT, YYREEE (reference sequence). This CDR3 is 15 amino acids long. The V segment lost 0 bases and the J segment 4 bases; nucleotides outside the gene matches: 2. CDR3 nucleotide sequence: TGTGCCAGCAGCTTGGGGACTAGCGGGGCGTACGAGCAGTACTTC. This sequence encodes CASSLGTSGAYEQYF.

This clonotype occurred once. The chain recombines TRBV19 with TRBJ2-3; D gene ambiguous. The CDR3 runs to 13 residues. The V gene lost 5 bases and the J gene lost 2 bases, with 8 bases spanning the gap. Germline values: CDR1 LNHDA, CDR2 SQIVND (reference sequence). The CDR3 DNA sequence: TGTGCCAGTAGTCAGACGATCACAGATACGCAGTATTTT. It codes for CASSQTITDTQYF.

The chain is built from TRBV25-1 and TRBJ1-1; possible D gene TRBD1, 5 bases. This CDR3 comprises 13 residues. Trimming pared 7 bases from V and 5 bases from J, leaving 14 bases between. Germline assignment: CDR1 MGHDK and CDR2 SYGVNS. The chain's CDR3 is CASTARWGTEAFF. The DNA for the CDR3 is TGTGCCAGCACAGCCCGGTGGGGGACTGAAGCTTTCTTT.

This clonotype is a singleton in its sample. The chain joins TRBV5-1 to TRBJ2-3; TRBD2 agrees at 11 bases. V was pared by 4 bases and J by 3 bases, with 7 bases of the junction left unmatched. The CDR3 is made up of 16 amino acids. Per the germline V gene, CDR1 is SGHRS and CDR2 is YFSETQ. CDR3 nucleotide sequence: TGCGCCAGCAGCCCGCCGTCTAGCGGGGGGACAGATACGCAGTATTTT. It translates to CASSPPSSGGTDTQYF.

This clonotype turned up a few times. V gene TRBV6-1 combines with J gene TRBJ2-2; 8 bases align to TRBD2. V shed 7 bases and J 0 bases; nucleotides not matched to a gene: 4. Germline-derived CDR1 and CDR2 are MNHNS and SASEGT. The CDR3 extends over 15 amino acids. Written as DNA, the CDR3 is TGTGCCAGCACTCTAGCGGGCACGAACACCGGGGAGCTGTTTTTT. Translated, it gives CASTLAGTNTGELFF.

The chain links TRBV24-1 to TRBJ2-7; TRBD2 matches 8 bases. The CDR3 totals 15 residues. Per the germline V gene, CDR1 is KGHDR and CDR2 is SFDVKD. The V and J ends lost 3 bases and 3 bases, in that order; junction bases with no gene match: 6. As DNA, the CDR3 is TGTGCCACCAGTGATGGGACTAGATCAGGCTACGAGCAGTACTTC. Amino acids: CATSDGTRSGYEQYF.

The rearrangement uses TRBV23-1 and TRBJ2-7, with a weak D call TRBD1 (6 bases). TRBV23-1 is an open reading frame whose function is uncertain. The CDR3 loop spans 15 amino acids. Trimming took 8 bases from V and 6 from J, leaving 23 bases between them. CDR3 in amino acids: CASGVQLTGLAEQYF. In DNA form, the CDR3 reads TGCGCCAGCGGAGTCCAACTCACAGGGTTGGCCGAGCAGTACTTC.

The V call is TRBV20-1, the J call TRBJ2-3; 7 nucleotides match TRBD2. The CDR3 runs to 13 residues. V lost 4 bases and J lost 1; bases outside the gene matches: 2. CDR1 and CDR2 from the germline V gene are DFQATT and SNEGSKA (reference sequence). This chain's CDR3 is CSANLAGTDTQYF. The CDR3 DNA is TGCAGTGCTAACCTAGCGGGCACAGATACGCAGTATTTT.

The chain has TRBV29-1 and TRBJ2-5; no reliable D call. The CDR3 spans 11 residues. Trimming cost V 4 bases and J 4 bases, with 7 bases left between them. Germline CDR1 SQVTM, CDR2 ANQGSEA. This chain's CDR3 is CSVGDIETQYF. The DNA for the CDR3 is TGCAGCGTTGGAGACATAGAGACCCAGTACTTC.

This clonotype was picked up one time. V usage is TRBV23-1 and J usage is TRBJ2-1; D may be TRBD1 (6 bases). TRBV23-1 has ORF status, its function being uncertain. Trimming shortened V by 0 bases and J by 4 bases, and 19 bases separated the two germline ends. This CDR3 region has 18 residues. CDR3 region: CASSQSGAGLSLYNEQFF. The CDR3 coding sequence is TGCGCCAGCAGTCAATCGGGGGCTGGGTTATCCCTTTACAATGAGCAGTTCTTC.

The chain recombines TRBV12-3 or TRBV12-4 with TRBJ1-2; D gene ambiguous. Trimming stripped 5 bases from V and 3 bases from J, with 10 bases between. The CDR3 loop spans 13 amino acids. CDR3 in DNA: TGTGCCAGCAGTGAATTTCAAGACTATGGCTACACCTTC. Residues: CASSEFQDYGYTF.

This chain uses TRBV7-2 with TRBJ2-7; D unresolved. The V gene's germline CDR1 is SGHTA and CDR2 FQGNSA. Deletions cut 6 bases from V and 10 bases from J, with 13 bases between. The CDR3 has 11 residues. CDR3 protein: CASSSGLRQYF. In DNA, the CDR3 is TGTGCCAGCAGTTCCGGGCTCCGACAGTACTTC.

The chain couples TRBV4-1 to TRBJ2-6; D tentatively fits TRBD1 or TRBD2 (5 bases each). Between the trimmed V and J ends, which lost 1 base and 4 bases, there was a span of 11 bases. The CDR3 is made up of 16 amino acids. The germline V gene encodes CDR1 MGHRA and CDR2 YSYEKL. CDR3 nucleotide sequence: TGCGCCAGCAGCCAAGTTGCCGGGGCCGGGGCCAACGTCCTGACTTTC. Protein product: CASSQVAGAGANVLTF.

The rearrangement uses TRBV5-6 and TRBJ2-1; D uncertain. V lost 0 bases, J lost 10 bases, and 11 bases lay in between. The CDR3 runs 13 residues. The germline gives CDR1 SGHDT, CDR2 YYEEEE. The CDR3 nucleotides are TGTGCCAGCAGCTTGGTTTCCCAGGTGGAGCAGTTCTTC. This codes for CASSLVSQVEQFF.

The chain couples TRBV7-9 to TRBJ1-1; 11 nucleotides agree with TRBD1. Germline V gene data show CDR1 as SEHNR and CDR2 as FQNEAQ (reference sequence). V shed 4 bases, J shed 0 bases, and the junction held 4 bases outside the gene matches. There are 16 residues in the CDR3. The CDR3 spells CASSWGQGDLNTEAFF. In nucleotides, the CDR3 is TGTGCCAGCAGCTGGGGACAGGGGGACTTGAACACTGAAGCTTTCTTT.

This sequence joins TRBV2 and TRBJ1-1; D not resolved. Germline CDR1 SNHLY, CDR2 FYNNEI. V lost 1 base, J lost 1 base, and 10 bases lay in between. The CDR3 totals 15 residues. CDR3 in DNA: TGTGCCAGCAGTGAAGTTCCGGAGGGGAACACTGAAGCTTTCTTT. It specifies CASSEVPEGNTEAFF. The complete variable domain, with remaining parts taken from reference TRBV2 and TRBJ1-1, reads EPEVTQTPSHQVTQMGQEVILRCVPISNHLYFYWYRQILGQKVEFLVSFYNNEISEKSEIFDDQFSVERPDGSNFTLKIRSTKLEDSAMYFCASSEVPEGNTEAFFGQGTRLTVV.